The next 27 T cell receptor beta chains were all read from a single sample in a study of OX40 agonist ivuxolimab in advanced cancers. The protocol was immunoSEQ multiplex PCR, while the TCRdb copy is restricted to in-frame clones and leaves out a portion. The sample contains tens of thousands of clones, around four fifths of which appear only once. The sample consisted of CD4+ or CD8+ T cells sorted from blood, taken in a trial of the OX40 agonist ivuxolimab. Receptors originate from an adult with an advanced solid tumor such as melanoma, head and neck, liver or kidney cancer.

The chain joins TRBV28 to TRBJ1-2; possible D gene TRBD1, 5 bases. Trimming left V 6 bases short and J 8 bases short, with 19 bases between. The CDR3 sequence is 14 residues long. Germline-derived CDR1 and CDR2 are MDHEN and SYDVKM. CDR3 in amino acids: CASSTNSGPEGYTF. CDR3 nucleotides: TGTGCCAGCAGCACAAACTCGGGACCAGAGGGCTACACCTTC.

The V gene is TRBV18, the J gene TRBJ1-2; possible D gene TRBD1, 5 bases. The germline V and J ends were trimmed by 6 bases and 2 bases, with 13 bases remaining between them. The CDR3 runs to 14 residues. Germline V gives CDR1 KGHSH, CDR2 LQKENI. The CDR3 DNA is TGTGCCAGCTCGTCCGGGACGGAAAACTATGGCTACACCTTC. It yields the protein CASSSGTENYGYTF.

The J gene is TRBJ1-2, the V gene TRBV15; no firm D call. CDR3 length: 14 amino acids. Germline assignment: CDR1 LNHNV and CDR2 YYDKDF (reference sequence). The V end was cut by 0 bases, the J end by 0 bases, with 5 bases between. In DNA form, the CDR3 reads TGTGCCACCAGCAGAGATCAAGCTAACTATGGCTACACCTTC. Amino acids: CATSRDQANYGYTF.

The rearrangement joins TRBV30 to TRBJ2-7, with TRBD1 identical over 8 bases. The germline gives CDR1 GTSNPN, CDR2 SVGIG (reference sequence). With V trimmed by 2 bases and J by 5 bases, 14 bases remained unmatched. The CDR3 totals 16 residues. The CDR3 protein is CAWSLVPWTGSHEQYF. The CDR3 DNA sequence: TGTGCCTGGAGTCTAGTACCTTGGACAGGGTCCCACGAGCAGTACTTC. Full variable domain (outside the CDR3, taken from reference TRBV30 and TRBJ2-7): SQTIHQWPATLVQPVGSPLSLECTVEGTSNPNLYWYRQAAGRGLQLLFYSVGIGQISSEVPQNLSASRPQDRQFILSSKKLLLSDSGFYLCAWSLVPWTGSHEQYFGPGTRLTVT.

A remark on this clone: This clone may be a read error of a much larger clone one base away. The gene calls are TRBV10-2 and TRBJ1-1, with a weak D call TRBD1 (6 bases). This CDR3 contains 16 residues. Germline CDR1 and CDR2: WSHSY and SAAADI. Here the CDR3 DNA reads TGCGCCAGCAAAAGCCCCTGGACAGACAGGAACACTAAAGCTTTCTTT. Translation gives CASKSPWTDRNTKAFF.

This clone was counted once. The chain uses TRBV25-1 and TRBJ1-6; 10 nucleotides agree with TRBD1. Germline CDR1 and CDR2: MGHDK and SYGVNS. V lost 5 bases and J lost 3; bases outside the gene matches: 4. The CDR3 runs 16 residues. CDR3 residues: CASSSDRGFYNSPLHF. In DNA form, the CDR3 reads TGTGCCAGCAGTTCGGACAGGGGGTTCTATAATTCACCCCTCCACTTT.

The chain couples TRBV4-3 to TRBJ1-1; D may be TRBD1 (5 bases). The CDR3 spans 14 residues. V lost 4 bases and J 3 bases, leaving 12 bases between the germline ends. Germline V lookup: CDR1 LGHNA, CDR2 YSLEER. The CDR3 bases are TGCGCCAGCAGCCCATTTGGGGCGGACACTGAAGCTTTCTTT. It encodes CASSPFGADTEAFF.

CDR3 bases: TGTGCCAGCAGCTTATCATCACAAGAGACCCAGTACTTC. It specifies CASSLSSQETQYF. The chain couples TRBV7-3 to TRBJ2-5; no reliable D call. The CDR3 covers 13 residues. The germline V gene encodes CDR1 SGHTA and CDR2 FQGTGA. Trimming removed 2 bases at V and 2 bases at J, with 6 bases between.

This chain uses TRBV19 with TRBJ1-2; 7 positions match TRBD1. The length of the CDR3 is 14 residues. V gave up 3 bases and J gave up 4 bases; unmatched junction bases: 5. Germline CDR1 reads LNHDA; CDR2 reads SQIVND (reference sequence). The CDR3 reads CASSIAGQPYGYTF. In nucleotides, the CDR3 is TGTGCCAGTAGTATCGCGGGACAGCCCTATGGCTACACCTTC.

The chain has TRBV11-2 and TRBJ2-1; TRBD2 matches 8 bases. V lost 2 bases and J lost 6; bases outside the gene matches: 6. The CDR3 is made up of 15 amino acids. In germline, CDR1 is SGHAT, CDR2 FQNNGV. CDR3 sequence (DNA): TGTGCCAGCAGCTTACACGAAGCGGGGGCCAATGAGCAGTTCTTC. It is translated as CASSLHEAGANEQFF.

The chain recombines TRBV7-8 with TRBJ1-2; no clear D gene. Germline values: CDR1 SGHVS, CDR2 FQNEAQ. Between the trimmed V and J ends, which lost 1 base and 4 bases, there was a span of 7 bases. The CDR3 has 13 amino acids. The CDR3 sequence is CASSLGPPYGYTF. The DNA of the CDR3 is TGTGCCAGCAGCTTAGGGCCTCCCTATGGCTACACCTTC.

The rearrangement links TRBV4-1 to TRBJ1-2, with 7 positions matching TRBD1. V gave up 1 base and J gave up 10 bases; unmatched junction bases: 9. CDR3 length equals 14 residues. CDR1 is MGHRA, CDR2 YSYEKL, per germline. The CDR3: CASSQAGTETSYTF. The CDR3 DNA reads TGCGCCAGCAGCCAAGCCGGGACAGAAACGTCCTACACCTTC.

The table lists this clone with a count of one. V is TRBV5-1 and J is TRBJ2-7, with a weak D call TRBD2 (6 bases). Trimming left V 5 bases short and J 3 bases short, with 15 bases between. The CDR3 length is 14 residues. Germline assignment: CDR1 SGHRS and CDR2 YFSETQ. CDR3 DNA: TGCGCCAGCAGACTTGGCGGCGGGATCTACGAGCAGTACTTC. This gives the protein CASRLGGGIYEQYF.

V is TRBV11-3 and J is TRBJ1-1; no reliable D call. V was cut by 0 bases and J by 1 base, with 6 bases left in between. Looked up from germline, CDR1 is SGHNT and CDR2 is YENEEA. The CDR3 runs to 14 residues. The CDR3 sequence is CASSLDPSNTEAFF. The CDR3, as DNA: TGTGCCAGCAGCTTAGACCCGTCGAACACTGAAGCTTTCTTT.

This clone has only one observation. The V gene is TRBV4-3, the J gene TRBJ2-6; TRBD2 is a possible D gene (5 bases). CDR1 and CDR2 from the germline V gene are LGHNA and YSLEER. With 0 bases removed from V and 4 bases from J, the gap between germline ends came to 16 bases. This CDR3 region has 18 residues. In nucleotides, the CDR3 is TGCGCCAGCAGCCAAGATCTAAGAGGGTACGGAGGGGCCAACGTCCTGACTTTC. This translates into CASSQDLRGYGGANVLTF.

The chain recombines TRBV7-7 with TRBJ1-1, with 7 bases matching TRBD1. The CDR3 totals 13 residues. Germline V lookup: CDR1 SSHAT, CDR2 FNYEAQ (reference sequence). The DNA for the CDR3 is TGTGCTAGCGCCCTAGACAGGGAAACTGAAGCTTTCTTT. Protein: CASALDRETEAFF.

This clone has a handful of counts. The chain links TRBV30 to TRBJ1-5; a weak D match, TRBD1 (6 bases). The V gene lost 2 bases and the J gene lost 0 bases, with 11 bases spanning the gap. From germline, CDR1 is GTSNPN and CDR2 SVGIG (reference sequence). The CDR3 loop spans 15 amino acids. CDR3 in DNA: TGTGCCTGGAGTCCTTCGGGGGCTAGCAATCAGCCCCAGCATTTT. It codes for CAWSPSGASNQPQHF.

The chain employs TRBV12-5 and TRBJ1-1; D is uncertain. Germline V CDR1 and CDR2: LGHNT, FRNRAP. The CDR3 is 13 amino acids. With 2 bases removed from V and 1 base from J, the gap between germline ends came to 5 bases. The CDR3 DNA sequence: TGTGCTAGTGGTTTGATGGGGAACACTGAAGCTTTCTTT. Protein: CASGLMGNTEAFF.

This clone was counted between two and nine times. The rearrangement links TRBV11-3 to TRBJ2-1, with 14 bases lining up with TRBD2. V lost 3 bases and J lost 7; bases outside the gene matches: 5. CDR1 SGHNT and CDR2 YENEEA come from the germline V gene. The CDR3 contains 16 residues. CDR3 sequence reads: CASSLGTSGGLNEQFF. CDR3 DNA sequence: TGTGCCAGCAGCTTGGGGACTAGCGGGGGTTTGAATGAGCAGTTCTTC.

The chain links TRBV18 to TRBJ1-6; D may be TRBD1 (5 bases). Germline assignment: CDR1 KGHSH and CDR2 LQKENI. V lost 5 bases and J 4 bases, leaving 21 bases between the germline ends. The CDR3 extends over 18 amino acids. This CDR3 is CASSIDRQGDLYNSPLHF. In DNA, the CDR3 is TGTGCCAGCTCAATAGACCGCCAGGGAGACCTTTATAATTCACCCCTCCACTTT.

The chain is built from TRBV7-2 and TRBJ1-6, with a tentative D call TRBD1 (6 bases). The CDR3 extends over 14 amino acids. CDR1 is SGHTA and CDR2 is FQGNSA in the germline V gene. V dropped 5 bases and J dropped 8 bases, with 13 bases sitting between them. The CDR3 protein is CASSQQGPDSPLHF. The DNA of the CDR3 is TGTGCCAGCAGCCAACAGGGTCCGGATTCACCCCTCCACTTT.

The chain carries TRBV6-6 and TRBJ2-7; D gene ambiguous. Germline V gene lookup returns CDR1 MNHNY and CDR2 SVGAGI (reference sequence). V was shortened by 2 bases and J by 7 bases, with 9 bases between the two germline ends. The CDR3 sequence is 12 residues long. This CDR3 is CASSYDHREQYF. CDR3 DNA sequence: TGTGCCAGCAGTTACGACCATCGGGAGCAGTACTTC.

V is TRBV6-1 and J is TRBJ1-2; D unclear. The CDR3 has 15 residues. The germline V gene encodes CDR1 MNHNS and CDR2 SASEGT. Trimming removed 0 bases from V and 4 bases from J, with 12 bases in between. CDR3 nucleotides: TGTGCCAGCAGTGAAGCCGGAGGTTCGGGCTATGGCTACACCTTC. This encodes CASSEAGGSGYGYTF.

This clone was seen only a few times. The chain couples TRBV4-3 to TRBJ2-5; no reliable D call. This CDR3 has 15 residues. The V gene lost 0 bases and the J gene lost 2 bases, with 10 bases spanning the gap. Germline assignment: CDR1 LGHNA and CDR2 YSLEER. The CDR3 coding sequence is TGCGCCAGCAGCCAAGATTGGCGGAGACAAGAGACCCAGTACTTC. It encodes CASSQDWRRQETQYF.

This chain uses TRBV28 with TRBJ1-2, with unresolved D. The germline CDR1 and CDR2 sequences are MDHEN and SYDVKM. The germline V and J ends were trimmed by 2 bases and 7 bases, with 11 bases remaining between them. This CDR3 is 13 amino acids long. CDR3 sequence: CASSLKMRPGYTF. The CDR3 DNA reads TGTGCCAGCAGTTTAAAGATGCGCCCTGGCTACACCTTC.

The V call is TRBV4-2, the J call TRBJ2-7; TRBD2 agrees at 11 bases. The germline V gene encodes CDR1 LGHNA and CDR2 YNFKEQ. J was trimmed by 1 base and V by 0 bases; bases with no gene match: 2. The CDR3 totals 16 residues. The CDR3 DNA is TGTGCCAGCAGCCAAGAAGGGACTAGCGGATCCTACGAGCAGTACTTC. It specifies CASSQEGTSGSYEQYF.

This clone has just a few counts. The chain combines TRBV5-4 with TRBJ1-6, with 12 bases identical to TRBD1. The CDR3 length is 16 residues. Germline-derived CDR1 and CDR2 are SGHNT and YYREEE (reference sequence). V lost 2 bases to trimming and J lost 9 bases; unmatched junction nucleotides: 6. In DNA form, the CDR3 reads TGTGCCAGCAGCTTCGGTGGGGGACAGGGGGCTTCACCCCTCCACTTT. Protein product: CASSFGGGQGASPLHF.